This TCR beta chain was retrieved from a study of cytomegalovirus exposure and HLA in healthy donors. The PCR used 60 Vbeta and 13 Jbeta primers. The data were produced by immunoSEQ multiplex PCR, yet TCRdb's version contains in-frame clones alone and is incomplete. The sample lists roughly 120,000 clones; over 75% were seen once. V shed 10 bases, J shed 0 bases, and the junction held 10 bases outside the gene matches. Germline lookup yields CDR1 LNHDA and CDR2 SQIVND (reference sequence). The CDR3 runs to 15 residues. This clonotype was sampled from a human donor in good health. Sequenced material: PBMCs. The V call is TRBV19, the J call TRBJ1-2, with 8 bases lining up with TRBD1. The CDR3 is CATKVGQASNYGYTF. As DNA, the CDR3 is TGTGCCACCAAAGTGGGACAGGCCTCTAACTATGGCTACACCTTC.